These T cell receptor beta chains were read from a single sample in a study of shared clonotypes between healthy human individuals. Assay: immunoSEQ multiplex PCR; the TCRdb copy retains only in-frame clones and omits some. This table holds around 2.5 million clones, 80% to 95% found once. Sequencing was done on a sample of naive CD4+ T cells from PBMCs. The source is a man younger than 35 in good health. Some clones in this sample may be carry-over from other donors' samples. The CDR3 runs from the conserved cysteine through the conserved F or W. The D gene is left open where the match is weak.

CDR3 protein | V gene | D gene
CASSVAVAGELEQFF | TRBV9 | TRBD2
CASSFWLAGTDTQYF | TRBV5-6 | NA
CASRRLAGTYEQYF | TRBV5-1 | TRBD2
CASSPGLAGGLAKNIQYF | TRBV4-1 | TRBD2
CASSKENQGCNQPQHF | TRBV21-1 | NA
CASSPGHVFSGYTF | TRBV18 | NA
CASSSTGQGNQPQHF | TRBV28 | TRBD1
CASSLAVGSSGANVLTF | TRBV5-1 | NA
CASTTSGRLLETQYF | TRBV2 | TRBD2
CASSPNALAGAEDTQYF | TRBV28 | TRBD2
CASSPPQDSYTF | TRBV18 | NA
CASSGGLLPMSTDTQYF | TRBV28 | NA
CSAGLGETQYF | TRBV20-1 | NA
CASNTGGDTQYF | TRBV25-1 | TRBD1
CASSYRDSLNEQYF | TRBV6-6 | TRBD1
CASSPPRVRFNYGYTF | TRBV9 | NA
CASSEQVLNTEAFF | TRBV2 | NA
CASSQTKETQYF | TRBV6-6 | NA
CASSVGGRASVGEQYF | TRBV9 | TRBD2
CASSQMGGANTGELFF | TRBV7-2 | NA
CASSLGLDRSGTQYF | TRBV7-9 | NA
CASSQISYNEQFF | TRBV18 | NA
CASSPTGETQYF | TRBV7-8 | NA
CASSVGTPIPDTQYF | TRBV9 | NA
CATREGQHFDTQYF | TRBV6-5 | NA
CASSAPPGAVSYEQYF | TRBV19 | NA
CSVGGIAKNIQYF | TRBV29-1 | NA
CASSPGGLASSGANVLTF | TRBV28 | TRBD2
CASSRGGTGRTGELFF | TRBV14 | TRBD1
CASSWNLAGSEAFF | TRBV18 | NA
CASSLLGLSNTGELFF | TRBV7-2 | NA
CASSSTPNTEAFF | TRBV28 | NA
CASKRDLEWNEQYF | TRBV6-1 | NA
CASSGQAGNQPQHF | TRBV5-5 | TRBD1
CASSLWDREQGEAFF | TRBV7-9 | TRBD1
CASRRGGAVRYNEQFF | TRBV28 | NA
CASSFDLTGSQYF | TRBV28 | TRBD1
CASSFSRDSTYEQYF | TRBV6-6 | TRBD1
CASRSRDRGHNEQFF | TRBV6-1 | TRBD1
CASTYDGNRDNEQFF | TRBV6-6 | NA
CASSLYRVGNVEKLFF | TRBV27 | NA
CSVAGRPPYEQYF | TRBV29-1 | TRBD2
CAGSSQAVGTEAFF | TRBV7-3 | NA
CASSLVGTSGTNEQFF | TRBV11-2 | TRBD2
CASETSGSYEQYF | TRBV28 | TRBD2
CASSPNWNINEQFF | TRBV11-1 | NA
CATSSRNPGGQHGYTF | TRBV15 | TRBD1
CASSLEGIHTQYF | TRBV7-3 | NA
CASSLASGEDGYTF | TRBV5-1 | NA
CASSTGEDQPQHF | TRBV18 | TRBD1
CASSLEGQNSNQPQHF | TRBV5-1 | NA
CACGQNALNTEAFF | TRBV30 | NA
CASSSLRDLYGYTF | TRBV28 | NA